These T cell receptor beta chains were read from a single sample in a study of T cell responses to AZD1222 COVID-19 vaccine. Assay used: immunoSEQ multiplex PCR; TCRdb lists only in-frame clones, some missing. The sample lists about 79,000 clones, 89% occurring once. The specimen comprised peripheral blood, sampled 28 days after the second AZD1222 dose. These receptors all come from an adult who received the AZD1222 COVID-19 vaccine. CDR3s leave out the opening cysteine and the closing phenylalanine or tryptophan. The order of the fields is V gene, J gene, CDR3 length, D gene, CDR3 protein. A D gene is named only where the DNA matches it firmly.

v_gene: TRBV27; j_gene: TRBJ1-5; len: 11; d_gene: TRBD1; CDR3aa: ASSNGQGGPQH
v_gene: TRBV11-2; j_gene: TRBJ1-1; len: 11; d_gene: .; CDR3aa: ASSPQGGPEAF
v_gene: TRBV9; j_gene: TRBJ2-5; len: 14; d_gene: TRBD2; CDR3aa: ASSPHTTSGRGTQY
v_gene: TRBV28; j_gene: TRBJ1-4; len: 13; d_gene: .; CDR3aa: ASSSGGGRNEKLF
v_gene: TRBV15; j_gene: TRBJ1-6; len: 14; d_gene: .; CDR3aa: ATSNWGGGLNSPLH
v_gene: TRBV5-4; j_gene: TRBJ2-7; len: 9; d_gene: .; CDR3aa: ASSFLDEQY
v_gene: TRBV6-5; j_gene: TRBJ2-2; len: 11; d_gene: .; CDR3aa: ASRRGYTGELF
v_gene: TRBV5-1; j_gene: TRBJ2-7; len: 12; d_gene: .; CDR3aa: ASSFSGLSPEQY
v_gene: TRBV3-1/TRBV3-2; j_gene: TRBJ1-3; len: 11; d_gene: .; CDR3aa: ASSPLGGNTIY
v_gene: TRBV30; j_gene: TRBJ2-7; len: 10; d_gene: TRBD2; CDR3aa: AWGTSWYEQY
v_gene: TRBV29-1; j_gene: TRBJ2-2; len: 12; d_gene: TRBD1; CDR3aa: SVGTQGDTGELF
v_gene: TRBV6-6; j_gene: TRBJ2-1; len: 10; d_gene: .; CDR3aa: ASSTPGGPWF
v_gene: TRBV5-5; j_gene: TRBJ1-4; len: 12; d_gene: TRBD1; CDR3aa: ASSLTGGSEKLF
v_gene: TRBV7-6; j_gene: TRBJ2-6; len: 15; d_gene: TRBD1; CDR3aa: ASSFGRGHPGANVLT
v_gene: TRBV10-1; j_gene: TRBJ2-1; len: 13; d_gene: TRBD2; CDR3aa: ASRGASGGIRVQF
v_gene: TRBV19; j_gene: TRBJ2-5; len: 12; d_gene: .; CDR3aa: ASSLDGPRQTQY
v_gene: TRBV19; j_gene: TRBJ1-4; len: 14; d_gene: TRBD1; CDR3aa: ASSPQGAVTNEKLF